In this sample, the clone carrying this T cell receptor (beta chain) turned up a few times. The target antigen is unknown. The data stem from a study of response to subunit inactivated influenza vaccine. Notes on the study in general: It was the authors' suggestion that each seasonal influenza vaccination recruits few new T cells.

TCRdb re-analysed the RT-PCR reads in MiXCR, keeping a single row per CDR3 protein. The sample carries about 780,000 distinct CDR3 sequences, less than 20% recorded once. V shed 0 bases and J shed 8 bases, with 8 bases lying between them. CDR1 and CDR2 from the germline V gene are DFQATT and SNEGSKA (reference sequence). The CDR3 contains 12 residues. The specimen comprised PBMCs from blood, sampled about 5 days after vaccination. The genes are TRBV20-1 and TRBJ2-1, with D hard to call. The receptor was derived from a man aged 50-60 years who received an inactivated influenza vaccine. The CDR3 spells CSARDWRDEQFF. The CDR3 DNA reads as TGCAGTGCTAGAGATTGGCGAGATGAGCAGTTCTTC.